This T cell receptor beta chain was observed in a study of T cells in tumors and immune-related adverse events. Using immunoSEQ multiplex PCR, the repertoire was profiled, and TCRdb retains in-frame clones only, with some absent. The table includes 9,900 or so clones, around 90% detected once. The germline V gene has CDR1 WNHNN and CDR2 SYGVQD (reference sequence). This CDR3 has 15 amino acids. V trimming: 4 bases; J trimming: 6 bases; junction bases outside the gene matches: 9. The source was lymph node tissue, collected from a patient treated with anti-PD-1 therapy. V and J are TRBV10-1 and TRBJ2-7, with TRBD1 matching over 10 bases. The sequence was obtained from a female donor with metastatic renal cell carcinoma. CDR3 sequence (DNA): TGCGCCAGCAGTGGACAGGGGGCAGGATTTAGCGAGCAGTACTTC. Its translation is CASSGQGAGFSEQYF.